These 5 T cell receptor beta chains share one sample of origin, sequenced in a study of cytomegalovirus exposure and HLA in healthy donors (dated by TCRdb to the late 2010s). The library was made by the immunoSEQ multiplex PCR assay. The immuneACCESS repertoire file appears here via TCRdb, limited to in-frame rearrangements. These files lack a portion of the clones; in checked studies, under half of the deficit traces to unresolved V genes, and the cause of the others is not known. Within this sample are about 110,000 clones, with around 85% of them counted one time only. More than 2.5% of the sample lies in the top ten. Material: PBMCs. Receptors were obtained from a woman between 18 and 30 years old in good health and CMV-seronegative.

The CDR3 here is CATRQGAIYEQYF. The CDR3 DNA reads as TGTGCCACCAGACAGGGGGCAATCTACGAGCAGTACTTC. V is TRBV2 and J is TRBJ2-7, with TRBD1 identical over 10 bases. Germline V gives CDR1 SNHLY, CDR2 FYNNEI. The CDR3 runs 13 residues. V dropped 10 bases and J dropped 3; count of bases not matched to a gene: 6.

The rearrangement links TRBV6-6 to TRBJ2-7; 12 bases line up with TRBD1. CDR1 is MNHNY and CDR2 is SVGAGI in the germline V gene (reference sequence). This CDR3 contains 15 residues. V shed 6 bases, J shed 3 bases, and the junction held 6 bases outside the gene matches. CDR3: CASRRGTGGNYEQYF. The CDR3 DNA reads TGTGCCAGCAGGCGCGGGACAGGGGGCAACTACGAGCAGTACTTC.

The CDR3, as DNA: TGTGCCAGCAGCTTAAACGACAGGGCTTTCGAAGCTTTCTTT. Amino acids: CASSLNDRAFEAFF. The genes are TRBV7-6 and TRBJ1-1; 7 nucleotides line up with TRBD1. The V segment lost 2 bases and the J segment 8 bases; nucleotides outside the gene matches: 8. The CDR3 spans 14 residues. CDR1 SGHVS and CDR2 FNYEAQ come from the germline V gene.

This clone was counted between two and nine times. The genes are TRBV7-3 and TRBJ1-1; D might be TRBD1 (5 bases). Between the trimmed V and J ends, which lost 2 bases and 0 bases, there was a span of 22 bases. Germline V gene sequence: CDR1 SGHTA, CDR2 FQGTGA. CDR3 size: 19 residues. CDR3 amino acids: CASSLFGFPVTDMNTEAFF. DNA of the CDR3: TGTGCCAGCAGCTTATTCGGGTTCCCAGTGACAGATATGAACACTGAAGCTTTCTTT.

This chain links TRBV27 with TRBJ2-7, with 10 bases aligning to TRBD1. The CDR3 sequence is 14 residues long. V lost 6 bases and J lost 2; bases outside the gene matches: 4. Germline-derived CDR1 and CDR2 are MNHEY and SMNVEV (reference sequence). The CDR3 sequence: CASRIGQGAYEQYF. CDR3 DNA sequence: TGTGCCAGCAGGATCGGACAGGGGGCCTACGAGCAGTACTTC.